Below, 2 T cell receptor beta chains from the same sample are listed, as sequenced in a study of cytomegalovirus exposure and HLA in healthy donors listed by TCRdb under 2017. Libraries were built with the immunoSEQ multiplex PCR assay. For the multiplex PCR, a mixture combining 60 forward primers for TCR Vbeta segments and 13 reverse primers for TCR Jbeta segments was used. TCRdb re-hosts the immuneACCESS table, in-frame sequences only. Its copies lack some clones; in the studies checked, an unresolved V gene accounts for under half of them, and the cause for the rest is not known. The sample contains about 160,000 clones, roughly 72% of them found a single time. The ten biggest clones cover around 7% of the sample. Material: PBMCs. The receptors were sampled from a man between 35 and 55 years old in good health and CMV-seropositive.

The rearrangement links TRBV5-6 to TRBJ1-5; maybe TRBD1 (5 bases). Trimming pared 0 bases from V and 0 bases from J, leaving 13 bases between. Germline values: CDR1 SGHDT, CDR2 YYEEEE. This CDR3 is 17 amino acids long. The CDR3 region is CASSLGRGRASNQPQHF. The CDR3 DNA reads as TGTGCCAGCAGCTTGGGGAGGGGCCGGGCTAGCAATCAGCCCCAGCATTTT.

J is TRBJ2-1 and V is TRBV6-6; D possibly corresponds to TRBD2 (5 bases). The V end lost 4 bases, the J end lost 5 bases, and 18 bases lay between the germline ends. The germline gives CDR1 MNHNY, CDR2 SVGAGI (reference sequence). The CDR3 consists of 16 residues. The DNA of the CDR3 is TGTGCCAGCAGTTCCGAGCGGAAAGGAGGCCACAATGAGCAGTTCTTC. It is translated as CASSSERKGGHNEQFF.